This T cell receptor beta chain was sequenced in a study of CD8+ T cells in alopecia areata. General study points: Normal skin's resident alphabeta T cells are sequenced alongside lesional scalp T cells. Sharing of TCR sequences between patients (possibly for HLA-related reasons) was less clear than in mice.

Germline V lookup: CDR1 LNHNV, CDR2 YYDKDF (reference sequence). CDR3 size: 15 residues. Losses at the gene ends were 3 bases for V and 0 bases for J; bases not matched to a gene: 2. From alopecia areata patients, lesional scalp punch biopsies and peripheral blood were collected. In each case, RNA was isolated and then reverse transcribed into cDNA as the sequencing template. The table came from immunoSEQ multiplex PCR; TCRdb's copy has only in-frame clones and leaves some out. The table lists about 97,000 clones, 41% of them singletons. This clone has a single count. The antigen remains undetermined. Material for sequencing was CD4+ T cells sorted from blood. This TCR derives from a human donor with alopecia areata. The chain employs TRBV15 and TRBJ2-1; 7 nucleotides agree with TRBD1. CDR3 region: CATSSRQGSYNEQFF. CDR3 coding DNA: TGTGCCACCAGCAGCCGACAGGGCTCCTACAATGAGCAGTTCTTC. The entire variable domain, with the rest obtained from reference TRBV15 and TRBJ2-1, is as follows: DAMVIQNPRYQVTQFGKPVTLSCSQTLNHNVMYWYQQKSSQAPKLLFHYYDKDFNNEADTPDNFQSRRPNTSFCFLDIRSPGLGDTAMYLCATSSRQGSYNEQFFGPGTRLTVL.